This T cell receptor (beta chain) came from a study of identical twins (TCRdb year 2016). In terms of the full investigation: TCR alpha and beta repertoires from monozygotic twins, unrelated adults of various ages and cord blood were deep-sequenced to test whether fetal clonotypes persist. To rule out contamination, replicate twin experiments were performed at different times with different library preparation protocols. General conclusions and limits of the study: Fewer insertions were carried by abundant cord blood beta clonotypes, a similar but weaker trend appeared in young adult naive repertoires, and no such trend appeared in memory repertoires. Because the same donors could not be followed over many years, the conclusions relied on cross-sectional statistical analysis. Compared with coincidental sharing between unrelated individuals, out-of-frame TCR alpha sequences shared between twins showed an excess of sequences with low generation probability. Out-of-frame TCR alpha sharing in monozygotic twins was systematically underestimated by recombination models, whereas sharing between unrelated individuals was in agreement with the recombination models. The excess sharing between twins in beta out-of-frame sequences was weaker because fewer shared sequences reduced the signal-to-noise ratio. Zero-insertion analyses could be partly confounded by invariant T cells such as MAIT and iNKT, although diverse VJ usage argued against such confounding for most clonotypes.

At least ten counts were recorded for this clonotype. Its recognized antigen is unknown. Base quality data are lacking; no much larger clone is found one base away. CDR1 is given as MNHEY and CDR2 as SVGAGI, both from the germline V gene. A distance of 8 bases separates the germline ends of V and J, which lose 7 bases and 6 bases respectively. The CDR3 contains 11 residues, cysteine and phenylalanine counted. Only the CDR3 part of the read is kept: 33 bases, read in frame from the first base. Every donor was a healthy Caucasian. Three unrelated non-twin adults were additionally sequenced: a male aged 18 to 30, a male aged 50 to 59 and a female aged 50 to 59. Miltenyi CD45RO+ enrichment and human naive T-cell isolation kits were used to isolate memory (CD45RO+) and naive T cells from PBMC. The library was prepared using 5' RACE. The instrument given in TCRdb is Illumina HiSeq 2000. Template switching introduced a universal primer binding site; the final cDNA contained a unique molecular identifier, enabling accurate counting of TCR cDNA molecules. Specific primers in the conserved constant-segment region were used to synthesize first-strand cDNA for TCR alpha and beta chains. To control for contamination, every cDNA library was double barcoded, receiving both a SMART-Mk sample barcode and Illumina barcodes. Two successive PCR steps introduced TruSeq adapter sequences along with Illumina sample barcodes. Sequencing of the TCR alpha and beta cDNA libraries was done on the Illumina HiSeq platform using custom primers. The study's own analysis went as follows. MiGEC was used to process raw reads and extract unique molecular identifiers, and MiXCR was used to find CDR3 positions. For each individual, recombination models were inferred using an EM algorithm with the repgenHMM and IGoR tools. Shared clonotypes were analyzed with the tcR package in R, and sharing was normalized by the product of cloneset sizes. Out-of-frame nonproductive sequences were analyzed to study raw recombination free of thymic and clonal selection effects. In-frame beta chains were kept once TCRdb had trimmed the public reads at Q25 with fastp and called clones with MiXCR. Every distinct CDR3 protein forms one entry, paired with its most common genes and DNA. In this record, the V and J calls reflect TCRdb's handling and not the investigators' own analysis. This sample gives 350,000 to 450,000 distinct CDR3 sequences in total; roughly 18% of them show up just once. The biggest ten clones account for 12% of the sample.

What was sequenced was naive T cells sorted from blood. Per the publication, the cell subset or site label means: cells isolated with a human naive T-cell isolation kit. The sequence joins TRBV6-5 to TRBJ2-3, with no D gene named confidently. This TCR derives from a man in his fifties in good health. The DNA is TGTGCCAGCACCATCGGGGATACGCAGTATTTT. Translated, this is CASTIGDTQYF.